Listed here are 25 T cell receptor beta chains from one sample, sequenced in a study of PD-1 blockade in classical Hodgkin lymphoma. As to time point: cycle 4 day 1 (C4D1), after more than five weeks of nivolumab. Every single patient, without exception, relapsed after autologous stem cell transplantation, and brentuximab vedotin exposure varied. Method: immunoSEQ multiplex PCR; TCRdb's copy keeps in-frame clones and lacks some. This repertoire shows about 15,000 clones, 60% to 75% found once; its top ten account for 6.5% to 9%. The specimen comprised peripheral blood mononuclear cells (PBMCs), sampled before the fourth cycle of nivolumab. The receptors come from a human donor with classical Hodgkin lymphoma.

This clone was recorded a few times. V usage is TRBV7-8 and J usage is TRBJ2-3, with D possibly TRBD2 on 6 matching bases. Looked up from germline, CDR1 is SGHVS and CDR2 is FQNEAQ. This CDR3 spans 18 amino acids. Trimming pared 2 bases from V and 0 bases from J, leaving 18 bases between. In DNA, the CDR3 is TGTGCCAGCAGCTTAAGATCTGGGGAGGTCCTTAGCACAGATACGCAGTATTTT. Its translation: CASSLRSGEVLSTDTQYF. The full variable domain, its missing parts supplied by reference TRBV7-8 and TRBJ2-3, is GAGVSQSPRYKVAKRGQDVALRCDPISGHVSLFWYQQALGQGPEFLTYFQNEAQLDKSGLPSDRFFAERPEGSVSTLKIQRTQQEDSAVYLCASSLRSGEVLSTDTQYFGPGTRLTVL.

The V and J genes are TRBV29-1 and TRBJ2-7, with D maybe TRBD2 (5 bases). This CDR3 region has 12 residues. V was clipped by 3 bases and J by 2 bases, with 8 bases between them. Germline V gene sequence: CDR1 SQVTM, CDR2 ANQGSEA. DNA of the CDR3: TGCAGCGTTGAGGTTAGCGCCTACGAGCAGTACTTC. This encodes CSVEVSAYEQYF.

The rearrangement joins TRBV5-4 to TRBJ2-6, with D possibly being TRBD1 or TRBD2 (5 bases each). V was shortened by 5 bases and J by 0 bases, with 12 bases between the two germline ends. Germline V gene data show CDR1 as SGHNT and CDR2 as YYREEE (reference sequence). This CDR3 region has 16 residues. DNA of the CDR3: TGTGCCAGCAGTTCCGGGGCGAGCTCTGGGGCCAACGTCCTGACTTTC. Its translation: CASSSGASSGANVLTF. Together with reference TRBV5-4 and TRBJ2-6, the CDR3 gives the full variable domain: ETGVTQSPTHLIKTRGQQVTLRCSSQSGHNTVSWYQQALGQGPQFIFQYYREEENGRGNFPPRFSGLQFPNYSSELNVNALELDDSALYLCASSSGASSGANVLTFGAGSRLTVL.

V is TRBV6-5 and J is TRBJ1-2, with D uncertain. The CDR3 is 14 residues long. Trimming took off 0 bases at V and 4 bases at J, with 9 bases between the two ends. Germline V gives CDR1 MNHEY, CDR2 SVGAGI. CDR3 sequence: CASSYSTYPYGYTF. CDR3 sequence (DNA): TGTGCCAGCAGTTACTCGACATACCCCTATGGCTACACCTTC.

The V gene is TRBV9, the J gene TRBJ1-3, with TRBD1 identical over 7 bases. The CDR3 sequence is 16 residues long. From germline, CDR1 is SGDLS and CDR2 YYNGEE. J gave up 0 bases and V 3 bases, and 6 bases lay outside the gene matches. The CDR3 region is CASSEGGQSSGNTIYF. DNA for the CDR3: TGTGCCAGCAGCGAGGGGGGACAGAGCTCTGGAAACACCATATATTTT.

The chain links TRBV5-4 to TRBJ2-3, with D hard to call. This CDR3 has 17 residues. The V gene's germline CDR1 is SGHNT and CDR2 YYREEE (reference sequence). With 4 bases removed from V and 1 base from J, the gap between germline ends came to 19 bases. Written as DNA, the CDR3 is TGTGCCAGCAGCCCACCCCTCTTAGCCCGAGGCACAGATACGCAGTATTTT. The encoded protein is CASSPPLLARGTDTQYF. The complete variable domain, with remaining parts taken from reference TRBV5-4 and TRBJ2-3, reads ETGVTQSPTHLIKTRGQQVTLRCSSQSGHNTVSWYQQALGQGPQFIFQYYREEENGRGNFPPRFSGLQFPNYSSELNVNALELDDSALYLCASSPPLLARGTDTQYFGPGTRLTVL.

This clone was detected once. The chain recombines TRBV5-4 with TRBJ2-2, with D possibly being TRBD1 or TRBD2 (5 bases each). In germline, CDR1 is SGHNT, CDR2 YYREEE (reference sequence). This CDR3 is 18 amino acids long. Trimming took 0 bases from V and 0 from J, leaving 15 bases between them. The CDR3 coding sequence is TGTGCCAGCAGCTTGGTGGGGGACCAAAACCCGAACACCGGGGAGCTGTTTTTT. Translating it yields CASSLVGDQNPNTGELFF.

CDR3 region: CASSPRRGRGNSPLHF. CDR3 sequence (DNA): TGTGCCAGCAGCCCTAGAAGGGGACGGGGAAATTCACCCCTCCACTTT. The chain couples TRBV7-2 to TRBJ1-6; a weak D match, TRBD1 (5 bases). There are 16 residues in the CDR3. Germline CDR1 is SGHTA and CDR2 is FQGNSA. V was shortened by 5 bases and J by 7 bases, with 18 bases between the two germline ends.

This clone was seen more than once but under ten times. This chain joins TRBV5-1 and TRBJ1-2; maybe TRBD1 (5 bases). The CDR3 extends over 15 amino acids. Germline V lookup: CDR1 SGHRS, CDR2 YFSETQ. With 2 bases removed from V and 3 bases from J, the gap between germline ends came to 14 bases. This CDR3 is CASSFSGRDDYGYTF. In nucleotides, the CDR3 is TGCGCCAGCAGCTTCTCTGGCAGGGATGACTATGGCTACACCTTC.

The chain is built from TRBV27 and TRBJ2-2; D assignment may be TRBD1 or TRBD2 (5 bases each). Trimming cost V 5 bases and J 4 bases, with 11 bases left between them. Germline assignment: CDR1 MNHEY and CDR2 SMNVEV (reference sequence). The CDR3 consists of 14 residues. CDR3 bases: TGTGCCAGCAGTAGAAAGGGGACCACCGGGGAGCTGTTTTTT. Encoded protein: CASSRKGTTGELFF.

CDR3 nucleotides: TGTGCCACCAGCAGAGTTGCGGGAAGGACAGATACGCAGTATTTT. It encodes CATSRVAGRTDTQYF. The V call is TRBV15, the J call TRBJ2-3, with a tentative D call TRBD2 (6 bases). CDR3 length equals 15 residues. V shed 1 base and J shed 3 bases, with 11 bases lying between them. Germline assignment: CDR1 LNHNV and CDR2 YYDKDF (reference sequence).

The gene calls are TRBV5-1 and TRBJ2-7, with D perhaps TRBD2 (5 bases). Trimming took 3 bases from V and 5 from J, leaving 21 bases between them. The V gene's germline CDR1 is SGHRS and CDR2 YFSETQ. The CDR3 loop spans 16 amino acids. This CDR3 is CASSSGFGYTSDEQYF. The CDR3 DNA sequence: TGCGCCAGCAGCTCGGGGTTTGGGTATACTAGTGACGAGCAGTACTTC.

CDR3 protein: CASSFSHKPSGANVLTF. In DNA, the CDR3 is TGTGCCAGCAGCTTTTCGCACAAACCCTCTGGGGCCAACGTCCTGACTTTC. This chain connects TRBV7-3 to TRBJ2-6; D not certain. V was clipped by 3 bases and J by 0 bases, with 12 bases between them. Germline assignment: CDR1 SGHTA and CDR2 FQGTGA. The CDR3 runs to 17 residues. Using reference TRBV7-3 and TRBJ2-6 for the parts outside the CDR3, the full variable domain is GAGVSQTPSNKVTEKGKYVELRCDPISGHTALYWYRQSLGQGPEFLIYFQGTGAADDSGLPNDRFFAVRPEGSVSTLKIQRTERGDSAVYLCASSFSHKPSGANVLTFGAGSRLTVL.

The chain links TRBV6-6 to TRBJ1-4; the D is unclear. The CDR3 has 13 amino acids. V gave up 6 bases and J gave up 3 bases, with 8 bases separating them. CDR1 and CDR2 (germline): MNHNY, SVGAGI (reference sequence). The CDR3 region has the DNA TGTGCCAGCAGCGACCCAGCTAATGAAAAACTGTTTTTT. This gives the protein CASSDPANEKLFF.

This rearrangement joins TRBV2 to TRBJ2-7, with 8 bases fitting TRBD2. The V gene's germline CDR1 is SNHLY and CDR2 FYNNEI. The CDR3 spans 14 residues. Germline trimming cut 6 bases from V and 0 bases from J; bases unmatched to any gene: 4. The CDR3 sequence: CASRLSGGSYEQYF. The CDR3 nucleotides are TGTGCCAGCAGATTAAGCGGGGGCTCCTACGAGCAGTACTTC.

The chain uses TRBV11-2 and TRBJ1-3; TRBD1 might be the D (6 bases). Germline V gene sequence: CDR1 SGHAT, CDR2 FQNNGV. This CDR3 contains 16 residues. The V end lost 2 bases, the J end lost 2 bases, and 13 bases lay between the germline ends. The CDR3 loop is CASSLSGTLAGNTIYF. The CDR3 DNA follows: TGTGCCAGCAGCTTAAGCGGGACACTTGCTGGAAACACCATATATTTT.

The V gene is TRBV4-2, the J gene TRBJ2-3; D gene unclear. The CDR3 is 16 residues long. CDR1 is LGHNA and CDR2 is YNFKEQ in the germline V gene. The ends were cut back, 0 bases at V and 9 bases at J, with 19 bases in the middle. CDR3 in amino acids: CASSQDPRPGEGTQYF. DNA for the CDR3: TGTGCCAGCAGCCAAGATCCCCGGCCAGGCGAAGGGACGCAGTATTTT.

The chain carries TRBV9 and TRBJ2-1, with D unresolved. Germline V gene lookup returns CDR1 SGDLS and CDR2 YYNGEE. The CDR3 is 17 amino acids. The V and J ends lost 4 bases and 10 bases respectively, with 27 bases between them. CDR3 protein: CASSRPPHDPGGLEQFF. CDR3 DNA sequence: TGTGCCAGCAGCCGTCCCCCGCACGACCCGGGTGGCTTGGAGCAGTTCTTC.

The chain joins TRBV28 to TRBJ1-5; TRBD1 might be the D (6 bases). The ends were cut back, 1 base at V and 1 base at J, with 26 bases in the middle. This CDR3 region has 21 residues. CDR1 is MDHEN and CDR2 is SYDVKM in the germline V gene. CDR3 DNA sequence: TGTGCCAGCAGTTTATTCAGAATAAAAGGCAGGGTAGGGGGAAGCAATCAGCCCCAGCATTTT. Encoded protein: CASSLFRIKGRVGGSNQPQHF.

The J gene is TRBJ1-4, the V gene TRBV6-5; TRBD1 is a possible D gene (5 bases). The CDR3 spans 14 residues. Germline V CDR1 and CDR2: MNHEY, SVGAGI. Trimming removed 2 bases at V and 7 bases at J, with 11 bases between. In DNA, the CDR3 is TGTGCCAGCAGTTACGGGAGGGGAGGTGAAAAACTGTTTTTT. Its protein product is CASSYGRGGEKLFF.

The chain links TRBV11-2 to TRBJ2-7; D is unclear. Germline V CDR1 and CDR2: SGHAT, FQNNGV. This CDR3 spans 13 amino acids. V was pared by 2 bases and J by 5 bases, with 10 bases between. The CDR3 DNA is TGTGCCAGCAGCTTATTCGTGGACCACGAGCAGTACTTC. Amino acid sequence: CASSLFVDHEQYF.

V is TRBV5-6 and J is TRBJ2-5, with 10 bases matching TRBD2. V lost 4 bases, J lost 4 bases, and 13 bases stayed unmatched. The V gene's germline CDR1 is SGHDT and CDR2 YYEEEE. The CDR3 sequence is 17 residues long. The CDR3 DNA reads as TGTGCCAGCAGCCGACGGCGGCTAGCGGGAGAGGGAGAGACCCAGTACTTC. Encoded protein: CASSRRRLAGEGETQYF. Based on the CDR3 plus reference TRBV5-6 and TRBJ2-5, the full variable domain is DAGVTQSPTHLIKTRGQQVTLRCSPKSGHDTVSWYQQALGQGPQFIFQYYEEEERQRGNFPDRFSGHQFPNYSSELNVNALLLGDSALYLCASSRRRLAGEGETQYFGPGTRLLVL.

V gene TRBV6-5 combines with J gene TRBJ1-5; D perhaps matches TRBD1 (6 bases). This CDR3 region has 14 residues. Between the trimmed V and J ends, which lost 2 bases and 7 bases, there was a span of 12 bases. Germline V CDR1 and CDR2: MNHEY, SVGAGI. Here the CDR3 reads CASSYAGRGQPQHF. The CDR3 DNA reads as TGTGCCAGCAGTTACGCTGGTAGGGGGCAGCCCCAGCATTTT.

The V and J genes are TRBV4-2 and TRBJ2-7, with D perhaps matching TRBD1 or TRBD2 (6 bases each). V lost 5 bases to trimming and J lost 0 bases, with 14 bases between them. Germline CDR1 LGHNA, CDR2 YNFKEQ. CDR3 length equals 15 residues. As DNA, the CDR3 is TGTGCCAGCAGCAACCGGGGGCAGCGCTCCTACGAGCAGTACTTC. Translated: CASSNRGQRSYEQYF.

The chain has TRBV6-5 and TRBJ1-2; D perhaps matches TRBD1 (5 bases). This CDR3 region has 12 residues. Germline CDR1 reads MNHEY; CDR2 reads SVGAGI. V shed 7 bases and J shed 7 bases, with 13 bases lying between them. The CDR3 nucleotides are TGTGCCAGCACCCCCGACAGAATTGGCTACACCTTC. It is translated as CASTPDRIGYTF.